The 21 T cell receptor beta chains below come from one sample, sequenced in a study of blood T cell repertoires in COVID-19. This table comes from immunoSEQ multiplex PCR, and its TCRdb copy is limited to in-frame clones, with some not included. The repertoire includes approximately 200,000 clones, about 84% of them detected once, and over 5% sits in the top ten. Sequencing was performed on peripheral blood. The receptors were sampled from a woman aged 30 to 39 with acute or convalescent COVID-19.

The chain joins TRBV3-1 (or the pseudogene TRBV3-2) to TRBJ1-1, with D uncertain. This CDR3 region has 12 residues. CDR1 is LGHDT, CDR2 YNNKEL, per germline (reference sequence). Deletions cut 11 bases from V and 8 bases from J, with 18 bases between. CDR3: CAQTERVKEAFF. The CDR3 DNA reads as TGTGCCCAAACTGAGCGGGTTAAGGAAGCTTTCTTT.

The rearrangement links TRBV6-5 to TRBJ2-1; D is ambiguous. From germline, CDR1 is MNHEY and CDR2 SVGAGI. V was clipped by 0 bases and J by 8 bases, with 14 bases between them. This CDR3 region has 15 residues. The CDR3 spells CASSYSPPGIYEQFF. The CDR3 nucleotides read TGTGCCAGCAGTTACTCGCCGCCTGGCATATATGAGCAGTTCTTC.

In the case of this clone: In the same sample, other DNA sequences code for this CDR3. The chain links TRBV11-3 to TRBJ2-1; a possible D gene is TRBD1 (5 bases). This CDR3 comprises 13 residues. The germline CDR1 and CDR2 sequences are SGHNT and YENEEA. V gave up 5 bases and J gave up 5 bases, with 10 bases separating them. This CDR3 is CASSLRQHNEQFF. The CDR3 DNA is TGTGCCAGCAGCCTCAGACAGCACAATGAGCAGTTCTTC.

This chain connects TRBV11-3 to TRBJ2-1; TRBD1 matches 7 bases. V lost 1 base to trimming and J lost 4 bases; unmatched junction nucleotides: 4. The CDR3 contains 15 residues. Germline CDR1 and CDR2: SGHNT and YENEEA. CDR3: CASSLGTGLYNEQFF. The CDR3 region has the DNA TGTGCCAGCAGCTTAGGGACAGGATTATACAATGAGCAGTTCTTC. Full variable domain (missing parts from reference TRBV11-3 and TRBJ2-1): EAGVVQSPRYKIIEKKQPVAFWCNPISGHNTLYWYLQNLGQGPELLIRYENEEAVDDSQLPKDRFSAERLKGVDSTLKIQPAELGDSAVYLCASSLGTGLYNEQFFGPGTRLTVL.

V gene TRBV18 combines with J gene TRBJ2-7; the match to TRBD2 covers 13 bases. CDR1 and CDR2 (germline): KGHSH, LQKENI. Unmatched junction bases numbered 5, after V lost 9 bases and J lost 0 bases. The CDR3 is 15 amino acids. This CDR3 reads CASSRTSGSSYEQYF. CDR3 bases: TGTGCCAGTTCCCGGACTAGCGGGAGCTCCTACGAGCAGTACTTC.

The CDR3 sequence: CASSYVGLSNQPQHF. The DNA for the CDR3 is TGTGCCAGCAGTTACGTGGGGCTTAGCAATCAGCCCCAGCATTTT. This sequence joins TRBV6-2 or TRBV6-3 and TRBJ1-5; D may be TRBD1 (5 bases). The CDR3 sequence is 15 residues long. V lost 2 bases and J lost 0, with 8 bases in between. Germline lookup yields CDR1 MNHEY and CDR2 SVGEGT.

The genes are TRBV3-1 (or the pseudogene TRBV3-2) and TRBJ1-5, with TRBD1 as a possible D gene (5 bases). This CDR3 contains 15 residues. From germline, CDR1 is LGHDT and CDR2 YNNKEL (reference sequence). The V and J ends lost 4 bases and 6 bases respectively, with 16 bases between them. The CDR3 DNA reads TGTGCCAGCAGCCCATATTCGGGGGTAGGTCAGCCCCAGCATTTT. Its protein product is CASSPYSGVGQPQHF.

This clone showed up just a few times. V usage is TRBV5-4 and J usage is TRBJ1-1, with TRBD1 matching over 7 bases. The CDR3 spans 13 residues. Unmatched junction bases numbered 3, after V lost 4 bases and J lost 3 bases. Per germline, CDR1 SGHNT and CDR2 YYREEE (reference sequence). The CDR3 DNA reads as TGTGCCAGCAGCCCGACAGGGTACACTGAAGCTTTCTTT. Its protein product is CASSPTGYTEAFF. The variable domain in full, with the rest retrieved from reference TRBV5-4 and TRBJ1-1, is ETGVTQSPTHLIKTRGQQVTLRCSSQSGHNTVSWYQQALGQGPQFIFQYYREEENGRGNFPPRFSGLQFPNYSSELNVNALELDDSALYLCASSPTGYTEAFFGQGTRLTVV.

V is TRBV2 and J is TRBJ1-6; 9 nucleotides agree with TRBD1. V shed 5 bases and J 7 bases; nucleotides not matched to a gene: 18. CDR3 length: 19 residues. Germline lookup yields CDR1 SNHLY and CDR2 FYNNEI. This CDR3 is CASSYPPQGARKENSPLHF. The CDR3 nucleotides read TGTGCCAGCAGTTACCCTCCACAGGGGGCGCGCAAAGAGAATTCACCCCTCCACTTT.

The chain has TRBV5-1 and TRBJ2-6, with D perhaps matching TRBD1 (6 bases). V shed 0 bases and J shed 1 base, with 14 bases lying between them. This CDR3 region has 18 residues. Germline CDR1 SGHRS, CDR2 YFSETQ. The CDR3 sequence is CASSLGQGIGSGANVLTF. DNA of the CDR3: TGCGCCAGCAGCTTGGGGCAGGGGATCGGGTCTGGGGCCAACGTCCTGACTTTC.

The chain is built from TRBV5-4 and TRBJ2-3, with 7 bases that match TRBD2. Germline assignment: CDR1 SGHNT and CDR2 YYREEE (reference sequence). After removal of 0 bases from V and 3 bases from J, the junction contained 10 bases not matched to a gene. The CDR3 spans 17 residues. CDR3 amino acids: CASSLAGGAGLTDTQYF. The CDR3 DNA follows: TGTGCCAGCAGCTTGGCAGGTGGAGCGGGATTGACAGATACGCAGTATTTT.

The chain links TRBV5-1 to TRBJ2-1, with 7 bases aligning to TRBD2. CDR1 and CDR2 from the germline V gene are SGHRS and YFSETQ. This CDR3 comprises 18 residues. V lost 1 base and J lost 0; bases outside the gene matches: 10. The CDR3 protein is CASSLNPGTTSSYNEQFF. The CDR3 bases are TGCGCCAGCAGCTTGAACCCGGGGACTACGAGCTCCTACAATGAGCAGTTCTTC.

The gene calls are TRBV24-1 and TRBJ2-3; 7 bases agree with TRBD2. CDR3 size: 13 residues. In germline, CDR1 is KGHDR, CDR2 SFDVKD. V shed 5 bases, J shed 4 bases, and the junction held 2 bases outside the gene matches. This chain's CDR3 is CATSGLAADTQYF. The CDR3 nucleotides are TGTGCCACCAGTGGTCTAGCGGCAGATACGCAGTATTTT.

The chain's CDR3 is CASSYPSGGGLNEQFF. The CDR3 DNA is TGTGCCAGCAGTTACCCCTCCGGGGGGGGACTGAATGAGCAGTTCTTC. This chain joins TRBV6-2 or TRBV6-3 and TRBJ2-1; 8 bases line up with TRBD2. CDR1 is MNHEY and CDR2 is SVGEGT in the germline V gene. The CDR3 has 16 amino acids. The V and J ends lost 2 bases and 7 bases, in that order; junction bases with no gene match: 10.

The genes are TRBV29-1 and TRBJ1-1; D is uncertain. V was clipped by 3 bases and J by 10 bases, with 12 bases between them. In germline, CDR1 is SQVTM, CDR2 ANQGSEA. This CDR3 has 11 amino acids. The CDR3 DNA reads TGCAGCGTTGATGGTGGAGAGGGAGCTTTCTTT. This encodes CSVDGGEGAFF.

The chain recombines TRBV15 with TRBJ1-4; maybe TRBD1 (5 bases). CDR1 and CDR2 from the germline V gene are LNHNV and YYDKDF (reference sequence). Trimming pared 1 base from V and 0 bases from J, leaving 15 bases between. The CDR3 is made up of 18 amino acids. DNA of the CDR3: TGTGCCACCAGCAGAGGGTGGGGCAGGAAAGCAACTAATGAAAAACTGTTTTTT. Its translation: CATSRGWGRKATNEKLFF. Full variable domain (rest looked up from reference TRBV15 and TRBJ1-4): DAMVIQNPRYQVTQFGKPVTLSCSQTLNHNVMYWYQQKSSQAPKLLFHYYDKDFNNEADTPDNFQSRRPNTSFCFLDIRSPGLGDTAMYLCATSRGWGRKATNEKLFFGSGTQLSVL.

V gene TRBV4-2 combines with J gene TRBJ1-2; D not certain. V was shortened by 0 bases and J by 2 bases, with 7 bases between the two germline ends. Germline loops: CDR1 LGHNA, CDR2 YNFKEQ. The CDR3 contains 14 residues. In DNA form, the CDR3 reads TGTGCCAGCAGCCAAGATGTAATAAACTATGGCTACACCTTC. Its translation: CASSQDVINYGYTF.

The chain is built from TRBV11-2 and TRBJ1-5; D gene unclear. CDR3 size: 16 residues. Germline V gene sequence: CDR1 SGHAT, CDR2 FQNNGV. The V gene lost 0 bases and the J gene lost 1 base, with 10 bases spanning the gap. The CDR3 sequence is CASSLDSLASNQPQHF. In DNA form, the CDR3 reads TGTGCCAGCAGCTTAGATTCATTAGCGAGCAATCAGCCCCAGCATTTT.

The chain is built from TRBV28 and TRBJ1-1; tentatively, D is TRBD1 (5 bases). Germline V gene data show CDR1 as MDHEN and CDR2 as SYDVKM. V lost 4 bases to trimming and J lost 5 bases, with 11 bases between them. The CDR3 runs 13 residues. The CDR3 protein is CASSWGRGTEAFF. As DNA, the CDR3 is TGTGCCAGCAGTTGGGGAAGGGGTACTGAAGCTTTCTTT.

The J gene is TRBJ1-3, the V gene TRBV6-5; D remains ambiguous. Germline V gene sequence: CDR1 MNHEY, CDR2 SVGAGI. The CDR3 totals 13 residues. Trimming stripped 6 bases from V and 3 bases from J, with 9 bases between. The CDR3 sequence: CASRESIGNTIYF. The CDR3, as DNA: TGTGCCAGCAGAGAGTCGATTGGAAACACCATATATTTT.

This rearrangement joins TRBV6-1 to TRBJ1-5, with 7 positions matching TRBD1. The CDR3 spans 14 residues. The V and J ends lost 4 bases and 5 bases, in that order; junction bases with no gene match: 5. Germline lookup yields CDR1 MNHNS and CDR2 SASEGT. CDR3 DNA: TGTGCCAGCAGTGGGTTGGACAGGTATCAGCCCCAGCATTTT. Translation: CASSGLDRYQPQHF.